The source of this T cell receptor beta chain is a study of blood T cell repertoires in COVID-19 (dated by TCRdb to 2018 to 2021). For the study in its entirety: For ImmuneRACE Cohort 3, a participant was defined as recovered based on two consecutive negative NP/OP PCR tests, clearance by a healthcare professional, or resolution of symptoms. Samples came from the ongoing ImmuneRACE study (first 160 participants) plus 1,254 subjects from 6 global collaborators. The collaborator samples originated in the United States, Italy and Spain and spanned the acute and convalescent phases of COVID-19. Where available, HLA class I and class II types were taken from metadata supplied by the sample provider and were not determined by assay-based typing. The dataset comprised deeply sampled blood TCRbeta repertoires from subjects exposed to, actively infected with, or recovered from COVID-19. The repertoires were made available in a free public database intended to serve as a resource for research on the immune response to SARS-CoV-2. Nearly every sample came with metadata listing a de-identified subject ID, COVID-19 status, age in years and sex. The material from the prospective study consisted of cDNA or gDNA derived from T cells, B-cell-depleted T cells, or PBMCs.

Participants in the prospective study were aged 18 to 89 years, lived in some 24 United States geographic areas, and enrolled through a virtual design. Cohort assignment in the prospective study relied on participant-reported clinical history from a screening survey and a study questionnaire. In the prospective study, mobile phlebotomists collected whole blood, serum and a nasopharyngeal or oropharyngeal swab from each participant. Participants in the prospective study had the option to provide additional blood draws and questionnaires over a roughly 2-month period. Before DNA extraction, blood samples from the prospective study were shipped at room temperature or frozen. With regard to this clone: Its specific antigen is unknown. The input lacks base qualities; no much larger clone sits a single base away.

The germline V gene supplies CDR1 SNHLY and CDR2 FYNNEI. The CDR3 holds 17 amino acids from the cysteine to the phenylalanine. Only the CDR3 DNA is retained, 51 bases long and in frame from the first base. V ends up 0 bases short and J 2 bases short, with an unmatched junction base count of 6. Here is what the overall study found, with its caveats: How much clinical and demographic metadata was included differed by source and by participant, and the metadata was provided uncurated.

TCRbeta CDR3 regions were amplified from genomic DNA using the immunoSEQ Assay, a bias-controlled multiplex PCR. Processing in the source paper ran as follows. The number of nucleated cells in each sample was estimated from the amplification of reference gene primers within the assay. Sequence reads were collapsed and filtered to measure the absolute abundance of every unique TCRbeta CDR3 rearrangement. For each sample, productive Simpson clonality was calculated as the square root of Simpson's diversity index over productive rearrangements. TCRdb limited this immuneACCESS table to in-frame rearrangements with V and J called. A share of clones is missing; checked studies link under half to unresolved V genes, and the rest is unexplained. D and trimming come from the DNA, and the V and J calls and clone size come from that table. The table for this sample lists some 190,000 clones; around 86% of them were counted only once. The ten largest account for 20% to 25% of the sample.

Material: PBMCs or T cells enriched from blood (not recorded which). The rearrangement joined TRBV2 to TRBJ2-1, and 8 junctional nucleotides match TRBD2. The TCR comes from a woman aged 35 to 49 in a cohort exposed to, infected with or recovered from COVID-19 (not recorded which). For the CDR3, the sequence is CASSEAPAGGPYNEQFF. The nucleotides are TGTGCCAGCAGTGAAGCGCCCGCGGGGGGTCCCTACAATGAGCAGTTCTTC.